This is a list of T cell receptor beta chains from one sample in a study of blood T cell repertoires in COVID-19. TCRdb's table, derived via immunoSEQ multiplex PCR, lists solely in-frame clones and lacks some. The sample records fewer than 150,000 clones, around 80% being singletons. Sequenced sample: peripheral blood. Receptors originate from a human donor in a cohort sampled during active COVID-19. CDR3s include the opening cysteine and the closing phenylalanine or tryptophan. D genes are given only for firm matches. Clone sizes are given selectively: once, few, many, or a class where the clone is expanded.

j_call d_call v_call clone_size cdr3_nt cdr3_aa
TRBJ1-4 TRBD1 TRBV7-9 NA TGTGCCAGCAGCCTCGGGACAGCCTTTAATGAAAAACTGTTTTTT CASSLGTAFNEKLFF
TRBJ2-1 TRBD1 TRBV6-1 NA TGTGCCAGCAGTGAACCCTCCGATTGGACAGGAAATGAGCAGTTCTTC CASSEPSDWTGNEQFF
TRBJ1-5 TRBD1 TRBV5-1 NA TGCGCCAGCAGCTTGTCGACAGGGGGCAGTCAGCCCCAGCATTTT CASSLSTGGSQPQHF
TRBJ2-2 TRBD2 TRBV5-6 NA TGTGCCAGCAGCTCAATACTAGCGGGGGCCGGGGGCACCGGGGAGCTGTTTTTT CASSSILAGAGGTGELFF
TRBJ1-5 NA TRBV5-4 NA TGTGCCAGCAGCTTACGGACAGCCGGTGTGCCCCAGCATTTT CASSLRTAGVPQHF
TRBJ1-2 NA TRBV3-1/TRBV3-2 NA TGTGCCAGCAGCCATCAAGGGGGTGAAGGCTACACCTTC CASSHQGGEGYTF
TRBJ2-2 TRBD2 TRBV4-1 NA TGCGCCAGCGGTAGCGGGGCTAACACCGGGGAGCTGTTTTTT CASGSGANTGELFF
TRBJ1-1 NA TRBV27 NA TGTGCCACCTGGAGGGTCCTGAACACTGAAGCTTTCTTT CATWRVLNTEAFF
TRBJ1-6 TRBD1 TRBV18 NA TGTGCCAGCTCACCGGGGCAGGGGGCTTCTTCACCCCTCCACTTT CASSPGQGASSPLHF
TRBJ2-2 TRBD2 TRBV7-9 NA TGTGCCAGCAGCGCCGTTTGGCGGGGGGGCTCGACCGGGGAGCTGTTTTTT CASSAVWRGGSTGELFF
TRBJ1-2 NA TRBV12-3/TRBV12-4 NA TGTGCCAGCAGCAGGGTTGGCTATGGCTACACCTTC CASSRVGYGYTF
TRBJ2-1 TRBD1 TRBV5-1 once TGCGCCAGCAGCTTAGGGGGCTCCTCCTACAATGAGCAGTTCTTC CASSLGGSSYNEQFF
TRBJ1-4 NA TRBV12-3/TRBV12-4 NA TGTGCCAGCAGTCGTCCCCCGAGTGAAAAACTGTTTTTT CASSRPPSEKLFF
TRBJ1-1 TRBD1 TRBV6-2/TRBV6-3 NA TGTGCCAGCAGTCAGACAGGGGGTCACACTGAAGCTTTCTTT CASSQTGGHTEAFF
TRBJ2-1 TRBD1 TRBV6-2/TRBV6-3 NA TGTGCCAGCAGTTATCGACAGGGAGTAGGCTCCTACAATGAGCAGTTCTTC CASSYRQGVGSYNEQFF
TRBJ1-2 TRBD1 TRBV5-6 NA TGTGCCAGCACAGACAGGGATTATGGCTACACCTTC CASTDRDYGYTF
TRBJ1-3 TRBD1 TRBV2 NA TGTGCCAGCACAGGACAGGGGGGGTACACCATATATTTT CASTGQGGYTIYF
TRBJ1-2 TRBD1 TRBV6-1 few TGTGCCAGCAGTAAGGTGGGACAGGGGAACCATGGCTACACCTTC CASSKVGQGNHGYTF
TRBJ2-3 TRBD1 TRBV5-4 NA TGTGCCAGCAGCTCGGGCGGGACAGGGGGCACAGATACGCAGTATTTT CASSSGGTGGTDTQYF
TRBJ2-3 TRBD2 TRBV2 NA TGTGCCAGCAGTGACCAGCGGGGGGTGAGAGATACGCAGTATTTT CASSDQRGVRDTQYF
TRBJ2-7 TRBD2 TRBV27 few TGTGCCAGCAGCCGGACTAGCGGGGGGTCCAACCTTGAGCAGTACTTC CASSRTSGGSNLEQYF
TRBJ2-1 TRBD1 TRBV3-1/TRBV3-2 once TGTGCCAGCAGCCAAGATCAGAGGGGGCCTTACAATGAGCAGTTCTTC CASSQDQRGPYNEQFF
TRBJ1-5 NA TRBV2 NA TGTGCCAGCAGTGAACCGGGGTGGTATCAGCCCCAGCATTTT CASSEPGWYQPQHF
TRBJ2-3 NA TRBV25-1 NA TGTGCCAGCAGTGGGGGGGCAGATACGCAGTATTTT CASSGGADTQYF
TRBJ2-1 NA TRBV9 large TGTGCCAGCAGCGTAGTTGGAGTAGGCTACAATGAGCAGTTCTTC CASSVVGVGYNEQFF
TRBJ2-3 NA TRBV6-1 NA TGTGCCAGCAGTGAAGTTGGACACCGCACAGATACGCAGTATTTT CASSEVGHRTDTQYF
TRBJ2-7 NA TRBV24-1 NA TGTGCCACCAGTGACCGTCCCTACGAGCAGTACTTC CATSDRPYEQYF
TRBJ2-7 TRBD1 TRBV5-6 NA TGTGCCAGCATCCGATCAGGGACAGGATTTATGGAGCAGTACTTC CASIRSGTGFMEQYF
TRBJ2-7 NA TRBV29-1 NA TGCAGCGTTGAAGATCCCAGGGACTACGAGCAGTACTTC CSVEDPRDYEQYF
TRBJ2-5 NA TRBV11-2 NA TGTGCCAGCAGCTTAACAATCCCCTACCAAGAGACCCAGTACTTC CASSLTIPYQETQYF
TRBJ2-2 NA TRBV19 NA TGTGCCAGTAGTGGGCGACAGGGACTTGACACCGGGGAGCTGTTTTTT CASSGRQGLDTGELFF
TRBJ2-4 NA TRBV11-2 NA TGTGCCAGCAGCCGTAGTGGCGGGGAGGCCAAAAACATTCAGTACTTC CASSRSGGEAKNIQYF
TRBJ1-5 NA TRBV11-2 NA TGTGCCAGCAGCTTAGGCAGGGGAGATCAGCCCCAGCATTTT CASSLGRGDQPQHF
TRBJ1-1 NA TRBV7-2 NA TGTGCCAGCAGCTCCAGGGCCTTGGGTGAAGCTTTCTTT CASSSRALGEAFF
TRBJ2-3 TRBD2 TRBV24-1 NA TGTGCCACCAGTGATGACCTAGCGGGGGGCGGGGGTACGCAGTATTTT CATSDDLAGGGGTQYF
TRBJ1-1 TRBD1 TRBV5-6 once TGTGCCAGCAGTCCCGGGACAGAATATAACACTGAAGCTTTCTTT CASSPGTEYNTEAFF
TRBJ2-7 TRBD2 TRBV7-3 NA TGTGCCAGCAGCTTAAGTTCCAGCGGGAGCTCCTACGAGCAGTACTTC CASSLSSSGSSYEQYF
TRBJ1-6 NA TRBV9 NA TGTGCCAGCAGCGTAGGAATAGGGGTGAAGGATTCACCCCTCCACTTT CASSVGIGVKDSPLHF
TRBJ2-3 TRBD2 TRBV19 NA TGTGCCAGTAGTCCCGGTCGGGGGGGTAGAACAGATACGCAGTATTTT CASSPGRGGRTDTQYF
TRBJ2-4 TRBD1 TRBV6-2/TRBV6-3 once TGTGCCAGCAGTTACCCCAACTCGTTATTGGACAGGGGGAACAAAAACATTCAGTACTTC CASSYPNSLLDRGNKNIQYF
TRBJ1-4 TRBD1 TRBV4-2 NA TGTGCCAGCAGCGGTAGGGACAGGGTGGATGAAAAACTGTTTTTT CASSGRDRVDEKLFF
TRBJ2-2 TRBD1 TRBV27 once TGTGCCAGGAACAGGGGGCGGGACACCGGGGAGCTGTTTTTT CARNRGRDTGELFF
TRBJ1-4 NA TRBV28 NA TGTGCCAGCAGTCGCCCAGGGGAACGTGAAAAACTGTTTTTT CASSRPGEREKLFF
TRBJ2-5 TRBD1 TRBV3-1/TRBV3-2 NA TGTGCCAGCAGCTTACAGGGGGAGACCCAGTACTTC CASSLQGETQYF
TRBJ2-7 NA TRBV6-2/TRBV6-3 NA TGTGCCAGCAGTTACATGGGGGCCGGGGAGCAGTACTTC CASSYMGAGEQYF
TRBJ2-5 NA TRBV5-1 NA TGCGCCAGCAGCTTGGCGGGGGGCCGTGACGGGACCCAGTACTTC CASSLAGGRDGTQYF
TRBJ1-2 TRBD1 TRBV29-1 NA TGCAGCTATCAGACAGGGGCCAAGTATGGCTACACCTTC CSYQTGAKYGYTF
TRBJ1-1 NA TRBV20-1 NA TGCAGTGCTAGTTTTGAAAGACTTATGAACACTGAAGCTTTCTTT CSASFERLMNTEAFF
TRBJ1-2 NA TRBV6-5 NA TGTGCCAGCAGTTCGGGGGGGCTCGTTGATAAGGTCTACACCTTC CASSSGGLVDKVYTF
TRBJ2-3 TRBD1 TRBV5-5 NA TGTGCCAGCAGCTCCGGGACAGGGGGGGGCACAGATACGCAGTATTTT CASSSGTGGGTDTQYF
TRBJ1-2 TRBD1 TRBV3-1/TRBV3-2 NA TGTGCCAGCAGCCAAGATCGCCGTGGGGGACAGGGGAGAGGCTACACCTTC CASSQDRRGGQGRGYTF
TRBJ1-1 TRBD1 TRBV6-2/TRBV6-3 NA TGTGCCAGCAGTTACCGAAGGGGACAGGGGGGGAACACTGAAGCTTTCTTT CASSYRRGQGGNTEAFF
TRBJ2-5 TRBD2 TRBV28 NA TGTGCCAGCAGTCGCCGAAGGGGAGGGTTTGAGACCCAGTACTTC CASSRRRGGFETQYF
TRBJ2-5 NA TRBV5-6 NA TGTGCCAGCAGTCCGGACAGTCCCGCGCAAGAGACCCAGTACTTC CASSPDSPAQETQYF
TRBJ1-2 NA TRBV27 NA TGTGCCAGCAGTTTTAGATTTTTCGGGGGGGGCCATGGCTACACCTTC CASSFRFFGGGHGYTF
TRBJ1-5 TRBD1 TRBV4-1 NA TGCGCCAGCAGTCCCCGGGACAGTCCAAATCAGCCCCAGCATTTT CASSPRDSPNQPQHF
TRBJ2-3 NA TRBV7-2 NA TGTGCCAGCAGCTTAGCGGAGACTCAAAGGTTTACGCAGTATTTT CASSLAETQRFTQYF